This record covers a single T cell receptor beta chain. The data were obtained in a study of T cell changes during pregnancy in multiple sclerosis. This CDR3 has 12 amino acids. The V and J ends lost 8 bases and 4 bases, in that order; junction bases with no gene match: 4. Sequencing was performed with immunoSEQ multiplex PCR; in TCRdb, only in-frame clones are kept and a portion is missing. The data show 50,000 to 70,000 clones, roughly 90% seen once. The receptor comes from a female donor with multiple sclerosis, enrolled in a pregnancy study. The chain has TRBV23-1 and TRBJ1-1; 7 bases are a match to TRBD1. TRBV23-1 is classed as an ORF, of uncertain function. The source was peripheral blood, collected in the second trimester of pregnancy. DNA of the CDR3: TGCGCCAGCGGCAGGGGGAGCACTGAAGCTTTCTTT. Translation gives CASGRGSTEAFF.